The 22 T cell receptor beta chains below were found in one sample sequenced in a study of blood T cells in healthy people across ages. Primers used in a second PCR of roughly 6 to 11 cycles were a sample-barcoded 5' primer and a J-beta primer mix. TCRdb used MiXCR to reprocess the 5' RACE reads, holding one entry per CDR3 protein. Of fewer than 750,000 distinct CDR3 sequences listed, approximately 52% are singletons. Sequencing was carried out using blood. Receptors were obtained from a woman older than 75 in good health.

This clonotype was detected a few times. The chain employs TRBV29-1 and TRBJ2-5; 9 bases are a match to TRBD1. The CDR3 spans 13 residues. Germline loops: CDR1 SQVTM, CDR2 ANQGSEA. V gave up 3 bases and J gave up 11 bases; unmatched junction bases: 10. CDR3 protein: CSVDPDRGHEQYF. The DNA for the CDR3 is TGCAGCGTTGACCCGGACAGGGGACATGAGCAGTACTTC.

The rearrangement links TRBV9 to TRBJ2-1; 9 bases map to TRBD1. V was clipped by 10 bases and J by 7 bases; unmatched bases: 21. Looked up from germline, CDR1 is SGDLS and CDR2 is YYNGEE. This CDR3 has 17 amino acids. DNA for the CDR3: TGTGCCGGCATCTTAAGACCGCCGGGACAGGGAGGGAATGAGCAGTTCTTC. Translation gives CAGILRPPGQGGNEQFF. The entire variable domain, with the rest obtained from reference TRBV9 and TRBJ2-1, is as follows: DSGVTQTPKHLITATGQRVTLRCSPRSGDLSVYWYQQSLDQGLQFLIQYYNGEERAKGNILERFSAQQFPDLHSELNLSSLELGDSALYFCAGILRPPGQGGNEQFFGPGTRLTVL.

The chain employs TRBV6-4 and TRBJ2-2, with D possibly matching TRBD1 (6 bases). V lost 2 bases and J lost 7, with 17 bases in between. Germline assignment: CDR1 MRHNA and CDR2 SNTAGT. The CDR3 runs to 16 residues. CDR3 nucleotide sequence: TGTGCCAGCAGTGACGCGGCGAGAGAGGGGGTCGGGGAGCTGTTTTTT. Its translation: CASSDAAREGVGELFF.

The chain recombines TRBV25-1 with TRBJ2-7; D unclear. The J call may not be correct, given that the DNA end is closer to TRBJ2-5. There are 15 residues in the CDR3. Germline V lookup: CDR1 MGHDK, CDR2 SYGVNS. CDR3: CASSEGLAFEETQYF. Written as DNA, the CDR3 is TGTGCCAGCAGTGAAGGCTTAGCTTTTGAAGAGACCCAGTACTTC.

This clonotype has a count of ten or more. The rearrangement uses TRBV6-5 and TRBJ2-5, with 9 bases matching TRBD1. The CDR3 loop spans 15 amino acids. The junction had 5 bases not matched to a gene; V was cut back by 0 bases and J by 6 bases. The germline V gene encodes CDR1 MNHEY and CDR2 SVGAGI. The CDR3, as DNA: TGTGCCAGCAGTTACTCGGGACAGGGTATGAAGACCCAGTACTTC. This translates into CASSYSGQGMKTQYF.

A single count supports this clonotype. Relative to the germline gene, one junction end is altered; a read error may explain this. This sequence joins TRBV5-6 and TRBJ2-1; 9 bases map to TRBD2. Looked up from germline, CDR1 is SGHDT and CDR2 is YYEEEE. This CDR3 is built from 16 residues. The CDR3 nucleotides are TGTGCCAGCAGCTTTAGCGGGAGTAAGGGCTACAACGAGCAGTTCTTC. Amino acids: CASSFSGSKGYNEQFF.

A remark on this clonotype: A much larger clone differs from this one at a single base, so this may be a read error. The chain recombines TRBV6-2 or TRBV6-3 with TRBJ2-7, with a weak D call TRBD2 (6 bases). Germline loops: CDR1 MNHEY, CDR2 SVGEGT. CDR3 size: 14 residues. The CDR3 coding sequence is TGTGCCAGCAAAAACGGGGGAGGCTCCTACGTGCAGTACTTC. As protein: CASKNGGGSYVQYF.

This clonotype was seen more than once but under ten times. It may be a read error: a sequence one base away is much more abundant. In DNA, the CDR3 is TGCGCCAGCAGCCGACAGAGCTCCTACAATGAGCAGTACTTC. It codes for CASSRQSSYNEQYF. The genes are TRBV5-1 and TRBJ2-1; D may be TRBD1 (5 bases). Judging by the DNA end, TRBJ2-7 fits better; the J call may be wrong. The CDR3 loop spans 14 amino acids. The germline CDR1 and CDR2 sequences are SGHRS and YFSETQ.

As regards this clonotype: This may be a read error: a much more frequent sequence differs by one nucleotide. V usage is TRBV5-1 and J usage is TRBJ2-7; D ambiguous. This CDR3 has 15 amino acids. Germline CDR1 and CDR2: SGHRS and YFSETQ. The chain's CDR3 is CANSLVPGIGYEQYF. CDR3 nucleotide sequence: TGCGCCAACAGCTTGGTACCGGGTATCGGTTACGAGCAGTACTTC.

The sample holds a few counts of this clonotype. CDR3 in amino acids: CASSLSSVAGSRPRTDTQYF. The CDR3 bases are TGTGCCAGCAGCTTAAGTTCAGTAGCGGGCAGTAGGCCGCGCACAGATACGCAGTATTTT. The chain employs TRBV7-2 and TRBJ2-3, with 7 bases fitting TRBD2. V shed 2 bases and J 1 base; nucleotides not matched to a gene: 18. The CDR3 contains 20 residues. Germline V lookup: CDR1 SGHTA, CDR2 FQGNSA.

The J gene is TRBJ2-5, the V gene TRBV5-1, with 8 bases identical to TRBD1. V lost 2 bases, J lost 11 bases, and 11 bases stayed unmatched. Germline V CDR1 and CDR2: SGHRS, YFSETQ. CDR3 size: 14 residues. The CDR3 loop reads CASSFPGGGFEQYF. The CDR3 nucleotides are TGCGCCAGCAGCTTTCCAGGGGGCGGGTTTGAGCAGTACTTC.

This clonotype was found a few times. This chain uses TRBV7-9 with TRBJ2-5, with 7 bases aligning to TRBD2. The J segment lost 2 bases and the V segment lost 5 bases, leaving 5 bases of the junction unmatched. CDR3 length equals 14 residues. Germline V gene data show CDR1 as SEHNR and CDR2 as FQNEAQ (reference sequence). DNA for the CDR3: TGTGCCAGCAGCCCGCCGGGGGGACAAGAGACCCAGTACTTC. This gives the protein CASSPPGGQETQYF.

In DNA, the CDR3 is TGTGCCAGCAGCTTAGCGCTCGGATTCACAGATACGCAGTATTTT. Translated, it gives CASSLALGFTDTQYF. The V and J genes are TRBV7-9 and TRBJ2-3; no definite D call. Germline loops: CDR1 SEHNR, CDR2 FQNEAQ (reference sequence). The CDR3 spans 15 residues. Trimming stripped 0 bases from V and 2 bases from J, with 9 bases between.

This clonotype was observed once. A much bigger clone sits one base away, suggesting this may be a read error. This chain links TRBV14 with TRBJ2-3; 7 bases fit TRBD2. The CDR3 runs 17 residues. CDR1 is SGHDN, CDR2 FVKESK, per germline. The V gene end was trimmed by 2 bases and the J gene end by 4 bases; junction bases not matched to a gene: 12. CDR3 sequence (DNA): TGTGCCAGCAGCCAAAACCGCGGACGGCGGGGGTCAGATACGCAGTATTTT. Translating gives CASSQNRGRRGSDTQYF.

The chain joins TRBV12-3 or TRBV12-4 to TRBJ1-2; 7 bases agree with TRBD1. The CDR3 runs 13 residues. Germline trimming cut 7 bases from V and 4 bases from J; bases unmatched to any gene: 6. CDR3 sequence: CASTQQGTYGYTF. In DNA form, the CDR3 reads TGTGCCAGCACCCAACAGGGGACCTATGGCTACACCTTC.

The rearrangement joins TRBV5-6 to TRBJ2-7, with D perhaps matching TRBD1 (5 bases). The germline V gene encodes CDR1 SGHDT and CDR2 YYEEEE. V dropped 1 base and J dropped 3 bases, with 8 bases sitting between them. The CDR3 contains 13 residues. The CDR3 DNA sequence: TGTGCCAGCAGCTTGATCGACAGCTACGAGCAGTACTTC. It is translated as CASSLIDSYEQYF.

In its sample, this clonotype was seen many times. The J gene is TRBJ2-4, the V gene TRBV6-6; D possibly corresponds to TRBD1 (6 bases). The CDR3 spans 16 residues. The ends were cut back, 6 bases at V and 4 bases at J, with 19 bases in the middle. Germline V CDR1 and CDR2: MNHNY, SVGAGI (reference sequence). The CDR3 nucleotides are TGTGCCAGCAGCCGTCTGTGGACAGAGATTAAAAACATTCAGTACTTC. It encodes CASSRLWTEIKNIQYF.

This clonotype was seen at least ten times. This chain uses TRBV28 with TRBJ2-1, with 8 bases fitting TRBD2. Germline V gene sequence: CDR1 MDHEN, CDR2 SYDVKM. The length of the CDR3 is 16 residues. The junction had 9 bases not matched to a gene; V was cut back by 5 bases and J by 3 bases. The CDR3 DNA follows: TGTGCCAGCAGTACCCCGCGGGGGGCTAACTACAATGAGCAGTTCTTC. It specifies CASSTPRGANYNEQFF. The whole variable domain, remainder taken from reference TRBV28 and TRBJ2-1, is DVKVTQSSRYLVKRTGEKVFLECVQDMDHENMFWYRQDPGLGLRLIYFSYDVKMKEKGDIPEGYSVSREKKERFSLILESASTNQTSMYLCASSTPRGANYNEQFFGPGTRLTVL.

The chain combines TRBV12-3 or TRBV12-4 with TRBJ2-1, with 10 nucleotides matching TRBD2. CDR3 length equals 15 residues. V lost 6 bases, J lost 8 bases, and 10 bases stayed unmatched. DNA for the CDR3: TGTGCCAGCAGCTCGAGCGGGGGGGATGGGCATGAGCAGTTCTTC. Amino acid sequence: CASSSSGGDGHEQFF.

This rearrangement joins TRBV5-1 to TRBJ2-7; D possibly uses TRBD1 or TRBD2 (5 bases each). V was trimmed by 0 bases and J by 7 bases, leaving 20 bases between them. There are 16 residues in the CDR3. In germline, CDR1 is SGHRS, CDR2 YFSETQ. CDR3 in DNA: TGCGCCAGCAGCTTGGCCGGGACGTCAGTCACAAATGAGCAGTACTTC. Protein sequence: CASSLAGTSVTNEQYF.

The rearrangement uses TRBV21-1 and TRBJ1-2. TRBV21-1 is tagged as a pseudogene. The CDR3 has 14 residues. The CDR3 DNA sequence: TGTGCCAGCAGCAATAGCGTCGTTAACTATGGCTACACCTTC. Translating it yields CASSNSVVNYGYTF.

This chain joins TRBV6-5 and TRBJ2-3; D possibly corresponds to TRBD1 (6 bases). Looked up from germline, CDR1 is MNHEY and CDR2 is SVGAGI. The CDR3 loop spans 15 amino acids. V lost 5 bases to trimming and J lost 4 bases, with 16 bases between them. The CDR3 nucleotides read TGTGCCAGCAGTAAACAACAGGGTTGGGCAGATACGCAGTATTTT. It yields the protein CASSKQQGWADTQYF.